This T cell receptor beta chain was captured in a study of blood T cell repertoires in COVID-19. The wider study: The United States, Italy and Spain were the sources of the acute and convalescent COVID-19 samples. From T cells, B-cell-depleted T cells, or PBMCs came the material, which was cDNA or gDNA.

Clones were read by immunoSEQ multiplex PCR, and TCRdb kept only the in-frame ones, dropping some. The data show roughly 290,000 clones, approximately 85% seen once. Germline-derived CDR1 and CDR2 are SGHAT and FQNNGV. The V gene lost 5 bases and the J gene lost 2 bases, with 16 bases spanning the gap. The CDR3 has 15 amino acids. Individuals drawn from 20 to 30 US areas were roughly 18 to 95 years old. Participants reported their clinical history, and cohort assignment relied on those reports. Input material: PBMCs or T cells enriched from blood (not recorded which). This sequence joins TRBV11-2 and TRBJ2-7; D perhaps matches TRBD2 (6 bases). The clonotype originates from a woman younger than 45 who had recovered from COVID-19. The CDR3 nucleotides are TGTGCCAGCAGCACCCCCTCGGGACTTGCCTACGAGCAGTACTTC. Its translation is CASSTPSGLAYEQYF. Looking up the rest from reference TRBV11-2 and TRBJ2-7 gives the full variable domain: EAGVAQSPRYKIIEKRQSVAFWCNPISGHATLYWYQQILGQGPKLLIQFQNNGVVDDSQLPKDRFSAERLKGVDSTLKIQPAKLEDSAVYLCASSTPSGLAYEQYFGPGTRLTVT.